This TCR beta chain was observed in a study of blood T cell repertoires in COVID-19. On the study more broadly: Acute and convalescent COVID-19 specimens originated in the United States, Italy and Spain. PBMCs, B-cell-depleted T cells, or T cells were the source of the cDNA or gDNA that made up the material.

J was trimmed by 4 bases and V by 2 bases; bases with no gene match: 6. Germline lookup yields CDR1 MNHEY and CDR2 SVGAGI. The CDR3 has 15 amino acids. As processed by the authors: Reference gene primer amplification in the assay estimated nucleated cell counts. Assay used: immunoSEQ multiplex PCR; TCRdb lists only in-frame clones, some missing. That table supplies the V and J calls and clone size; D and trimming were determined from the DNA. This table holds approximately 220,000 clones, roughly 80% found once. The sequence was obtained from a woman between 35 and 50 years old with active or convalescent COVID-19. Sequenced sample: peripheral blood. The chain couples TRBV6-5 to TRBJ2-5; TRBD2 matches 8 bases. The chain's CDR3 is CASSYRGGLGETQYF. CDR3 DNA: TGTGCCAGCAGTTACCGCGGGGGGTTGGGAGAGACCCAGTACTTC.